A single sample gave rise to the 17 T cell receptor beta chains below, sequenced in a study of blood T cell repertoires in COVID-19 (dated by TCRdb to about 2020). Receptor libraries were prepared by the immunoSEQ multiplex PCR assay. Imported from immuneACCESS, the table was reduced by TCRdb to in-frame sequences with V and J called. These copies leave out some clones; in studies compared against another copy, an unresolved V gene accounts for under half, and the cause of the remainder is not known. The table for this sample lists over 65,000 clones; 65% to 90% of them were counted only once. The biggest ten clones account for over 35% of the sample. Sequenced sample: peripheral blood. Every receptor here comes from a man older than 75 with acute or convalescent COVID-19.

This clone was seen only a few times. This chain links TRBV28 with TRBJ2-7, with D perhaps TRBD1 (6 bases). CDR3 length: 15 amino acids. The germline V gene encodes CDR1 MDHEN and CDR2 SYDVKM. Trimming cost V 6 bases and J 5 bases, with 20 bases left between them. CDR3 in amino acids: CASSAAMTGSNEQYF. The CDR3 nucleotides are TGTGCCAGCAGCGCCGCGATGACAGGTTCCAACGAGCAGTACTTC. Using reference TRBV28 and TRBJ2-7 for the parts outside the CDR3, the full variable domain is DVKVTQSSRYLVKRTGEKVFLECVQDMDHENMFWYRQDPGLGLRLIYFSYDVKMKEKGDIPEGYSVSREKKERFSLILESASTNQTSMYLCASSAAMTGSNEQYFGPGTRLTVT.

The rearrangement uses TRBV10-3 and TRBJ2-1; maybe TRBD2 (5 bases). The CDR3 length is 13 residues. Germline V lookup: CDR1 ENHRY, CDR2 SYGVKD. Trimming cost V 7 bases and J 1 base, with 8 bases left between them. The CDR3 is CAIKEGSYNEQFF. The CDR3 DNA reads as TGTGCCATCAAAGAGGGATCCTACAATGAGCAGTTCTTC.

The rearrangement links TRBV3-1 (or the pseudogene TRBV3-2) to TRBJ1-6; 9 bases map to TRBD1. CDR3 size: 15 residues. V dropped 0 bases and J dropped 10; count of bases not matched to a gene: 4. The germline CDR1 and CDR2 sequences are LGHDT and YNNKEL (reference sequence). The CDR3 here is CASSQERDRDSPLHF. The CDR3 nucleotides read TGTGCCAGCAGCCAAGAAAGGGACAGGGACTCACCCCTCCACTTT.

This chain uses TRBV6-1 with TRBJ2-2; D perhaps matches TRBD1 (5 bases). Trimming pared 1 base from V and 5 bases from J, leaving 11 bases between. The CDR3 extends over 15 amino acids. Per the germline V gene, CDR1 is MNHNS and CDR2 is SASEGT. For the CDR3, the DNA is TGTGCCAGCAGTGAAGGGGGCGGCTGGACCGGGGAGCTGTTTTTT. Protein sequence: CASSEGGGWTGELFF.

This clone was seen once. CDR3 in amino acids: CASSFSRDSLNKNTGELFF. The CDR3 DNA sequence: TGTGCCAGCTCATTCTCCCGGGACTCGCTTAATAAGAACACCGGGGAGCTGTTTTTT. The genes are TRBV18 and TRBJ2-2; a possible D gene is TRBD2 (6 bases). The germline V gene encodes CDR1 KGHSH and CDR2 LQKENI. V dropped 5 bases and J dropped 1 base, with 23 bases sitting between them. The CDR3 has 19 amino acids.

This clone was detected only once. The V and J genes are TRBV18 and TRBJ2-1, with no clear D. The germline CDR1 and CDR2 sequences are KGHSH and LQKENI. CDR3 size: 13 residues. Deletions cut 1 base from V and 7 bases from J, with 8 bases between. The CDR3 DNA follows: TGTGCCAGCTCACCACAGTACGAGAATGAGCAGTTCTTC. Translated, it gives CASSPQYENEQFF.

V and J are TRBV2 and TRBJ2-7; a possible D gene is TRBD2 (5 bases). Germline V lookup: CDR1 SNHLY, CDR2 FYNNEI. The CDR3 totals 14 residues. V was clipped by 6 bases and J by 0 bases, with 12 bases between them. CDR3 in amino acids: CASRTPGFSYEQYF. The CDR3 nucleotides are TGTGCCAGCAGAACACCGGGATTCTCCTACGAGCAGTACTTC.

The rearrangement joins TRBV11-2 to TRBJ2-7; D is perhaps TRBD1 (5 bases). Looked up from germline, CDR1 is SGHAT and CDR2 is FQNNGV. The CDR3 spans 15 residues. Trimming pared 1 base from V and 0 bases from J, leaving 10 bases between. CDR3 region: CASSLAMTVSYEQYF. The DNA for the CDR3 is TGTGCCAGCAGCTTAGCTATGACAGTCTCCTACGAGCAGTACTTC.

The chain has TRBV6-5 and TRBJ1-1; TRBD1 matches 9 bases. The V and J ends lost 4 bases and 3 bases, in that order; junction bases with no gene match: 6. From germline, CDR1 is MNHEY and CDR2 SVGAGI. This CDR3 region has 15 residues. CDR3 coding DNA: TGTGCCAGCAGTTTAAACAGGGGGCCGGACACTGAAGCTTTCTTT. Protein: CASSLNRGPDTEAFF.

V usage is TRBV4-3 and J usage is TRBJ1-6; D is ambiguous. Germline V gives CDR1 LGHNA, CDR2 YSLEER. V lost 0 bases and J 5 bases, leaving 5 bases between the germline ends. This CDR3 spans 14 amino acids. CDR3 amino acids: CASSQEDNNSPLHF. The CDR3 DNA is TGCGCCAGCAGCCAAGAAGACAATAATTCACCCCTCCACTTT.

V and J are TRBV12-3 or TRBV12-4 and TRBJ1-2; 7 bases are shared with TRBD1. The junction had 5 bases not matched to a gene; V was cut back by 6 bases and J by 4 bases. The CDR3 is made up of 13 amino acids. Here the CDR3 reads CASRTRQGYGYTF. CDR3 DNA: TGTGCCAGCAGGACCCGACAGGGCTATGGCTACACCTTC.

The chain joins TRBV11-3 to TRBJ2-7; possible D gene TRBD1, 5 bases. CDR1 is SGHNT and CDR2 is YENEEA in the germline V gene. With 2 bases removed from V and 4 bases from J, the gap between germline ends came to 12 bases. The CDR3 sequence is 14 residues long. CDR3 coding DNA: TGTGCCAGCAGCTTATTTCCCGGACATTACGAGCAGTACTTC. It yields the protein CASSLFPGHYEQYF.

The chain has TRBV11-3 and TRBJ1-1; D is unclear. The CDR3 spans 12 residues. CDR1 is SGHNT and CDR2 is YENEEA in the germline V gene. V was trimmed by 4 bases and J by 3 bases, leaving 6 bases between them. The DNA for the CDR3 is TGTGCCAGCAGCTCGTCTGACACTGAAGCTTTCTTT. Amino acids: CASSSSDTEAFF. The whole variable domain, filled in from reference TRBV11-3 and TRBJ1-1, reads EAGVVQSPRYKIIEKKQPVAFWCNPISGHNTLYWYLQNLGQGPELLIRYENEEAVDDSQLPKDRFSAERLKGVDSTLKIQPAELGDSAVYLCASSSSDTEAFFGQGTRLTVV.

CDR3 residues: CASSLGQGVELFF. CDR3 bases: TGTGCCAGCAGCTTGGGACAGGGAGTGGAGCTGTTTTTT. V and J are TRBV7-3 and TRBJ2-2; 9 bases fit TRBD1. This CDR3 spans 13 amino acids. The junction had 3 bases not matched to a gene; V was cut back by 3 bases and J by 10 bases. CDR1 SGHTA and CDR2 FQGTGA come from the germline V gene.

The V and J genes are TRBV5-1 and TRBJ1-4; 7 bases line up with TRBD1. V trimming: 6 bases; J trimming: 5 bases; junction bases outside the gene matches: 7. The CDR3 covers 14 residues. Per the germline V gene, CDR1 is SGHRS and CDR2 is YFSETQ. CDR3 coding DNA: TGCGCCAGCAACCCGGGACAGTTAAATGAAAAACTGTTTTTT. Encoded protein: CASNPGQLNEKLFF.

V gene TRBV28 combines with J gene TRBJ2-1; TRBD2 aligns across 12 bases. From germline, CDR1 is MDHEN and CDR2 SYDVKM. This CDR3 has 18 amino acids. The J segment lost 0 bases and the V segment lost 3 bases, leaving 6 bases of the junction unmatched. The CDR3 region is CASSFTSGRTYSYNEQFF. The DNA of the CDR3 is TGTGCCAGCAGTTTTACTAGCGGGAGGACTTACTCCTACAATGAGCAGTTCTTC. The full variable domain, its missing parts supplied by reference TRBV28 and TRBJ2-1, is DVKVTQSSRYLVKRTGEKVFLECVQDMDHENMFWYRQDPGLGLRLIYFSYDVKMKEKGDIPEGYSVSREKKERFSLILESASTNQTSMYLCASSFTSGRTYSYNEQFFGPGTRLTVL.

This clone has just a few counts. The chain recombines TRBV18 with TRBJ1-2, with no clear D. The CDR3 extends over 15 amino acids. V gave up 2 bases and J gave up 2 bases, with 12 bases separating them. The germline gives CDR1 KGHSH, CDR2 LQKENI. CDR3 sequence (DNA): TGTGCCAGCTCACCAAACAGCCTCTCAAACTATGGCTACACCTTC. Residues: CASSPNSLSNYGYTF.